This TCR beta chain came from a study of blood T cell repertoires in COVID-19. The CDR3 is 15 residues long. V was cut by 7 bases and J by 1 base, with 15 bases left in between. Germline assignment: CDR1 MNHEY and CDR2 SMNVEV (reference sequence). The authors' processing: The assay estimated nucleated cells by amplifying reference gene primers. The assay was immunoSEQ multiplex PCR, and TCRdb's table has in-frame clones only and misses some. V and J calls plus clone size are reproduced from that table; the DNA served to infer D and trimming. The sample consists of 300,000 to 450,000 clones, about 87% of them appearing once. This clone has more than one count but fewer than ten.

The sample was PBMCs or T cells enriched from blood (not recorded which). This TCR came from a man aged 35-49 years in a cohort exposed to, infected with or recovered from COVID-19 (not recorded which). The rearrangement joins TRBV27 to TRBJ2-3; unclear D gene. CDR3 in DNA: TGTGCCAGCACCCCTCGGGTGAGAGGCACAGATACGCAGTATTTT. This encodes CASTPRVRGTDTQYF.